A single T cell receptor (beta chain) is shown here with its context. A second about 7 to 12 cycle PCR used barcoded and J-beta primers. TCRdb re-called the 5' RACE reads with MiXCR, one entry per CDR3 protein. The table includes more than 900,000 distinct CDR3 sequences, almost 30% detected once. The source of the sample is a study of blood T cells in healthy people across ages. Across the whole study: Through template switching, about one barcoded beta molecule was captured per two T cells, as measured in model experiments.

Isolated per sample were at least 6 million PBMCs. This CDR3 is 15 amino acids long. V gave up 2 bases and J gave up 6 bases, with 14 bases separating them. Germline-derived CDR1 and CDR2 are SGHTA and FQGTGA. The same data also contributed to another study, on T cells of mothers and their children. That report notes: For related and unrelated pairs alike, thymic selection shapes TCR recombination output similarly.

This TCR was recovered from a woman aged 40 to 49 in good health. Material for sequencing was blood. The chain is built from TRBV7-3 and TRBJ2-1; maybe TRBD1 (5 bases). The CDR3 loop is CASSLGQEFLNEQFF. The CDR3 nucleotides read TGTGCCAGCAGCTTAGGACAAGAGTTTCTCAATGAGCAGTTCTTC. Drawing the rest from reference TRBV7-3 and TRBJ2-1, the complete variable domain is GAGVSQTPSNKVTEKGKYVELRCDPISGHTALYWYRQSLGQGPEFLIYFQGTGAADDSGLPNDRFFAVRPEGSVSTLKIQRTERGDSAVYLCASSLGQEFLNEQFFGPGTRLTVL.